The rows below give T cell receptor beta chains drawn from one sample of a study of blood T cell repertoires in COVID-19. Data came from immunoSEQ multiplex PCR; TCRdb stores just in-frame clones and leaves some out. The sample has tens of thousands of clones, around 74% seen once. The sample taken for sequencing was peripheral blood. These receptors were collected from an elderly woman with active or convalescent COVID-19. CDR3s include the opening cysteine and the closing phenylalanine or tryptophan. The order of the fields is CDR3 length, J gene, D gene, V gene, clone size, CDR3 DNA, CDR3 protein. A D gene is named only where the DNA matches it firmly. Clone size is shown for a subset of rows, as once, few, many or a class of expanded clone.

>16|TRBJ2-3|TRBD2|TRBV5-1|once
TGCGCCAGCAGCCCTAGGACTAGCGGGTACACAGATACGCAGTATTTT
CASSPRTSGYTDTQYF
>18|TRBJ2-1|-|TRBV4-1|-
TGCGCCAGCAGCCAAGATGGGTGGACTCCACCCCGCTACAATGAGCAGTTCTTC
CASSQDGWTPPRYNEQFF
>15|TRBJ2-7|-|TRBV18|-
TGTGCCAGCTCACCAGGGGGCGGGGGATCCTACGAGCAGTACTTC
CASSPGGGGSYEQYF
>12|TRBJ1-4|-|TRBV29-1|-
TGCAGCGTTGCCCAGGGTAATGAAAAACTGTTTTTT
CSVAQGNEKLFF
>14|TRBJ1-1|TRBD1|TRBV4-2|once
TGTGCCAGCAGCCTCTGGACAGGGGACACTGAAGCTTTCTTT
CASSLWTGDTEAFF
>17|TRBJ2-5|TRBD2|TRBV27|once
TGTGCCAGCAGTCGAAACCCATCCGGGACTAGCAGAGAGACCCAGTACTTC
CASSRNPSGTSRETQYF
>15|TRBJ1-2|TRBD1|TRBV27|-
TGTGCCAGCAGAAAACAACAGGGGGTTAACTATGGCTACACCTTC
CASRKQQGVNYGYTF
>15|TRBJ2-1|TRBD1|TRBV4-1|few
TGCGCCAGCAGCCACGACAGGGAATTTTACAATGAGCAGTTCTTC
CASSHDREFYNEQFF
>21|TRBJ2-7|TRBD1|TRBV14|once
TGTGCCAGCAGCCAAGCTTCTCGGACCTCTACCTCAGACAGGGATCCCTACGAGCAGTACTTC
CASSQASRTSTSDRDPYEQYF
>19|TRBJ2-3|TRBD1|TRBV5-3|-
TGTGCCAGAAGCTTCAGTAGGACAGGGGACGGGCGGGGCACAGATACGCAGTATTTT
CARSFSRTGDGRGTDTQYF
>15|TRBJ1-3|-|TRBV10-3|-
TGTGCCATCAGTGAAGACACGGTCTCTGGAAACACCATATATTTT
CAISEDTVSGNTIYF
>15|TRBJ2-3|TRBD1|TRBV6-5|-
TGTGCCAGCAGTTACTCCGGGACAGGCACAGATACGCAGTATTTT
CASSYSGTGTDTQYF
>13|TRBJ2-7|-|TRBV14|-
TGTGCCAGCGCTCCACAGGTTTACCACGAGCAGTACTTC
CASAPQVYHEQYF
>15|TRBJ2-1|TRBD2|TRBV28|-
TGTGCCAGCAGTTCCCCTAGCGGGAGATGGCATGAGCAGTTCTTC
CASSSPSGRWHEQFF
>14|TRBJ1-2|-|TRBV5-4|-
TGTGCCAGCAGCTTGCCCGGGGATAACTATGGCTACACCTTC
CASSLPGDNYGYTF
>20|TRBJ2-7|-|TRBV6-6|-
TGTGCCAGCAGCCACGGACTCCCGGGGGACTCGTCCGTTTCCTCCTACGAGCAGTACTTC
CASSHGLPGDSSVSSYEQYF
>18|TRBJ2-5|TRBD2|TRBV4-2|-
TGTGCCAGCAGCCAGAGACTAGCGGGCCCTAGTTGGCAAGAGACCCAGTACTTC
CASSQRLAGPSWQETQYF
>14|TRBJ2-1|-|TRBV7-2|few
TGTGCCAGCACCGCGACTAGGACGGACAATGAGCAGTTCTTC
CASTATRTDNEQFF
>15|TRBJ2-7|TRBD1|TRBV12-5|-
TGTGCTAGTGGTTTTCCGACGGGACAGGGCGACGAGCAGTACTTC
CASGFPTGQGDEQYF
>15|TRBJ2-1|TRBD1|TRBV27|-
TGTGCCAGCAGACCTACCGGCAGGGGGCTCAATGAGCAGTTCTTC
CASRPTGRGLNEQFF
>19|TRBJ1-6|TRBD1|TRBV5-7|-
TGTGCCAGCAGCTTAGGTAGGACAGGGCAAAGCTCCTATAATTCACCCCTCCACTTT
CASSLGRTGQSSYNSPLHF
>17|TRBJ1-6|-|TRBV5-1|once
TGCGCCAGCAGCTTGGAGGCGGGGGCGCGCTCGAATTCACCCCTCCACTTT
CASSLEAGARSNSPLHF
>15|TRBJ2-7|TRBD1|TRBV7-8|-
TGTGCCAGCAGCTTAAGGGGGACAGAGACCTACGAGCAGTACTTC
CASSLRGTETYEQYF
>14|TRBJ2-1|-|TRBV4-1|-
TGCGCCAGCAGCCAAGAAGAATTAGCTATTGAGCAGTTCTTC
CASSQEELAIEQFF
>13|TRBJ2-5|-|TRBV18|once
TGTGCCAGCTCCCAAGGGGGCCAAGAGACCCAGTACTTC
CASSQGGQETQYF
>14|TRBJ2-4|-|TRBV7-9|-
TGTGCCAGCAGCTTATCTTCTGTCAAAAACATTCAGTACTTC
CASSLSSVKNIQYF
>16|TRBJ2-1|-|TRBV28|few
TGTGCCAGCAGCGGCTTGGCGGGAAGCTCCTACAATGAGCAGTTCTTC
CASSGLAGSSYNEQFF
>12|TRBJ2-1|-|TRBV30|-
TGTGCCTCAAATCGAATTAGCAGTGAGCAGTTCTTC
CASNRISSEQFF
>15|TRBJ2-7|TRBD1|TRBV9|-
TGTGCCAGCAGCGTCCTGGACAGGGGGACGAACGAGCAGTACTTC
CASSVLDRGTNEQYF
>16|TRBJ2-2|TRBD2|TRBV4-3|few
TGCGCCAGCAGCCAAGGGACTAGCGGGAAAGGCGGGGAGCTGTTTTTT
CASSQGTSGKGGELFF
>17|TRBJ2-5|-|TRBV3-1/TRBV3-2|once
TGTGCCAGCAGCCAAGCGTATGGACAGCGAGTAGGAGAGACCCAGTACTTC
CASSQAYGQRVGETQYF
>11|TRBJ2-1|-|TRBV12-3/TRBV12-4|-
TGTGCCAGCAGTTTATTCTCTGAGCAGTTCTTC
CASSLFSEQFF
>13|TRBJ2-5|-|TRBV19|-
TGTGCCAGTAGTACGGGTGGCCAAGAGACCCAGTACTTC
CASSTGGQETQYF
>16|TRBJ1-2|-|TRBV10-3|once
TGTGCCATCAGTGAGTCGGCGGGGGCGAGGAACTATGGCTACACCTTC
CAISESAGARNYGYTF
>16|TRBJ1-5|TRBD1|TRBV6-6|few
TGTGCCAGCAGCAGAACAGGGACAGGGAGCAATCAGCCCCAGCATTTT
CASSRTGTGSNQPQHF
>15|TRBJ2-5|TRBD2|TRBV5-4|-
TGTGCCAGCAGCTTGGCGGGGGGGACCCAAGAGACCCAGTACTTC
CASSLAGGTQETQYF
>17|TRBJ2-1|TRBD2|TRBV5-4|-
TGTGCCAGCAGCTTGGGGGTCGGGAGGGCCCCCTACAATGAGCAGTTCTTC
CASSLGVGRAPYNEQFF
>19|TRBJ2-6|TRBD1|TRBV4-1|-
TGCGCCAGCAGCTTCCGCGTGTACAGGGGAAACTCTGGGGCCAACGTCCTGACTTTC
CASSFRVYRGNSGANVLTF
>18|TRBJ2-3|-|TRBV9|-
TGTGCCAGCAGCGTAGCTGGGGAGCTTATATCAAGCACAGATACGCAGTATTTT
CASSVAGELISSTDTQYF